What follows is one TCR beta chain and its context. What it recognizes is unknown. The data are from a study of shared clonotypes between healthy human individuals. Study overall: A donor's plate count was three for CD4 naive and three for CD4 memory; CD8 naive had two and CD8 memory one.

Study-wide results and limits: Sharing across four donors was highest in naive CD4 (around 5%) and lowest in memory CD8 (roughly 0.4%). An effect of sequencing depth on clonotype sharing among donors was expected.

The CDR3 loop spans 16 amino acids. V lost 3 bases to trimming and J lost 1 base, with 13 bases between them. Germline V lookup: CDR1 MDHEN, CDR2 SYDVKM. Terminally differentiated effector memory CD45RA+ cells were left out of the naive CD8 fraction, which was CD45RO-negative and positively selected for CCR7. Only Caucasian adults living in Nashville, Tennessee made up the donor group. Profiled with immunoSEQ multiplex PCR; TCRdb holds only in-frame clones, not every one. The data hold about 2 million clones, with about 94% observed a single time. The clonotype originates from a man aged 18 to 30 in good health. What was sequenced was naive CD8+ T cells sorted from blood. The J gene is TRBJ2-1, the V gene TRBV28; weak D call: TRBD2 (5 bases). The CDR3, as DNA: TGTGCCAGCAGTTTGAGTCGGGAAGGATCCTACAATGAGCAGTTCTTC. Translating gives CASSLSREGSYNEQFF.